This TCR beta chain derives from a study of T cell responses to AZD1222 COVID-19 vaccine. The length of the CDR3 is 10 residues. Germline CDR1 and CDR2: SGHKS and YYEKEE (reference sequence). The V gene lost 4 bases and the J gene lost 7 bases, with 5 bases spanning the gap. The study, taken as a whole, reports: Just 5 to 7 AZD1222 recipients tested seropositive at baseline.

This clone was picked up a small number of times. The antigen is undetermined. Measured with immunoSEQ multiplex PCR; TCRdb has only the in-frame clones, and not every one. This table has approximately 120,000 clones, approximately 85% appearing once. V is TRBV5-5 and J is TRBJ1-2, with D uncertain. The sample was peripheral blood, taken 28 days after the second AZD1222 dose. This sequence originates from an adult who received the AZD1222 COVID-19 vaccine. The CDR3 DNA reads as TGTGCCAGCAGCCCCTTTGGCTACACCTTC. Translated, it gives CASSPFGYTF. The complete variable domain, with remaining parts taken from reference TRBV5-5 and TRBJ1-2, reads DAGVTQSPTHLIKTRGQQVTLRCSPISGHKSVSWYQQVLGQGPQFIFQYYEKEERGRGNFPDRFSARQFPNYSSELNVNALLLGDSALYLCASSPFGYTFGSGTRLTVV.